These 15 T cell receptor beta chains were sequenced from one sample in a study of T-cell memory formation after mild COVID-19. Each CDR3 protein is one row after TCRdb ran MiXCR on the 5' RACE reads. The profile shows almost 350,000 distinct CDR3 sequences, about 20% of them singletons. Source material: PBMCs or a T cell subset sorted from them (not recorded which). The receptors come from a young man who had mild COVID-19 (a few samples of this study predate the infection). Cell type and time point are not known.

This clonotype was detected a few times. The chain recombines TRBV7-3 with TRBJ2-3; TRBD1 is a possible D gene (5 bases). CDR1 and CDR2 from the germline V gene are SGHTA and FQGTGA. This CDR3 spans 15 amino acids. Trimming removed 2 bases at V and 0 bases at J, with 9 bases between. CDR3 in amino acids: CASSLQQGSTDTQYF. The DNA for the CDR3 is TGTGCCAGCAGCTTACAGCAGGGTAGCACAGATACGCAGTATTTT.

The genes are TRBV5-1 and TRBJ1-2; unclear D gene. Germline V gives CDR1 SGHRS, CDR2 YFSETQ. The CDR3 is 13 amino acids. Trimming cost V 0 bases and J 8 bases, with 11 bases left between them. The CDR3 is CASSLDSERGYTF. The CDR3 DNA is TGCGCCAGCAGCTTGGACAGTGAGAGGGGCTACACCTTC.

The sample holds a few counts of this clonotype. V is TRBV7-9 and J is TRBJ2-7; 7 bases agree with TRBD1. Unmatched junction bases numbered 2, after V lost 2 bases and J lost 4 bases. The CDR3 extends over 13 amino acids. CDR1 is SEHNR, CDR2 FQNEAQ, per germline (reference sequence). In DNA form, the CDR3 reads TGTGCCAGCAGCTTACCGGGACAGTACGAGCAGTACGTC. This gives the protein CASSLPGQYEQYV.

This clonotype was seen a handful of times. The rearrangement uses TRBV7-8 and TRBJ2-7; D might be TRBD1 or TRBD2, each matching 5 bases. Germline values: CDR1 SGHVS, CDR2 FQNEAQ. V was trimmed by 5 bases and J by 7 bases, leaving 18 bases between them. The CDR3 sequence is 14 residues long. Written as DNA, the CDR3 is TGTGCCAGCAGCAGCTCGGACGGTGAGGGGGAGCAGTACGTC. Translating it yields CASSSSDGEGEQYV.

This clonotype was seen a few times. This CDR3 reads CAISRDSGYYTF. The CDR3 DNA reads as TGTGCCATCAGCCGGGACAGCGGCTACTACACCTTC. The chain has TRBV10-3 and TRBJ1-2, with 7 bases lining up with TRBD1. Trimming took 6 bases from V and 10 from J; bases not matched to a gene: 8. In germline, CDR1 is ENHRY, CDR2 SYGVKD. The CDR3 has 12 residues.

The chain is built from TRBV6-5 and TRBJ2-1; 10 positions match TRBD1. The CDR3 loop spans 15 amino acids. Germline CDR1 MNHEY, CDR2 SVGAGI. V dropped 4 bases and J dropped 7; count of bases not matched to a gene: 7. The CDR3 protein is CASSSSGQGMNEQFF. Here the CDR3 DNA reads TGTGCCAGCAGTTCCTCGGGACAGGGGATGAATGAGCAGTTCTTC.

This clonotype was counted only a few times. V usage is TRBV20-1 and J usage is TRBJ2-3; TRBD1 might be the D (6 bases). Trimming stripped 6 bases from V and 4 bases from J, with 17 bases between. This CDR3 is 14 amino acids long. CDR1 and CDR2 from the germline V gene are DFQATT and SNEGSKA (reference sequence). In DNA, the CDR3 is TGCAGTGCCAGGCCACACCCAGGGGCAGATACGCAGTATTTT. This codes for CSARPHPGADTQYF.

This clonotype came up once. The chain carries TRBV4-3 and TRBJ1-5; no firm D call. Germline V gene data show CDR1 as LGHNA and CDR2 as YSLEER. V lost 0 bases and J lost 3, with 18 bases in between. The CDR3 is made up of 18 amino acids. The CDR3 loop is CASSQDPPYANNNQPQHF. In nucleotides, the CDR3 is TGCGCCAGCAGCCAAGACCCGCCTTATGCGAACAACAATCAGCCCCAGCATTTT.

This clonotype appeared a few times. V is TRBV9 and J is TRBJ2-2, with 10 bases that match TRBD1. CDR3 size: 16 residues. Germline lookup yields CDR1 SGDLS and CDR2 YYNGEE. Unmatched junction bases numbered 4, after V lost 2 bases and J lost 3 bases. This chain's CDR3 is CASSVGTGAYTGELFF. The CDR3 DNA follows: TGTGCCAGCAGCGTTGGGACAGGGGCCTACACCGGGGAGCTGTTTTTT.

This clonotype has a handful of counts. The chain has TRBV20-1 and TRBJ2-6; no firm D call. V lost 6 bases, J lost 0 bases, and 6 bases lay in between. CDR3 length: 13 residues. Germline assignment: CDR1 DFQATT and CDR2 SNEGSKA (reference sequence). CDR3 in DNA: TGCAGTGCCAGGAGCTCTGGGGCCAACGTCCTGACTTTC. This encodes CSARSSGANVLTF.

This clonotype was seen at least ten times. The chain carries TRBV10-3 and TRBJ2-3; 12 nucleotides agree with TRBD2. The CDR3 length is 14 residues. V lost 9 bases to trimming and J lost 5 bases; unmatched junction nucleotides: 6. Germline V gene data show CDR1 as ENHRY and CDR2 as SYGVKD. This CDR3 is CAIASGGAKDTQYF. For the CDR3, the DNA is TGTGCCATAGCTAGCGGGGGGGCCAAAGATACGCAGTATTTT.

This clonotype was seen at least ten times. This chain uses TRBV4-1 with TRBJ2-3; 7 positions agree with TRBD2. Per germline, CDR1 MGHRA and CDR2 YSYEKL. V lost 6 bases to trimming and J lost 3 bases; unmatched junction nucleotides: 6. The CDR3 extends over 14 amino acids. DNA of the CDR3: TGCGCCAGCAGACGCGGGGGAGGGACAGATACGCAGTATTTT. Its translation: CASRRGGGTDTQYF.

This chain connects TRBV7-9 to TRBJ1-2; D is perhaps TRBD1 (5 bases). The CDR3 loop spans 12 amino acids. CDR1 and CDR2 from the germline V gene are SEHNR and FQNEAQ (reference sequence). The V end was cut by 5 bases, the J end by 3 bases, with 7 bases between. The CDR3 region has the DNA TGTGCCAGCAGCGCAGGGTACTATGGCTACACCTTC. This gives the protein CASSAGYYGYTF.

The V call is TRBV5-5, the J call TRBJ2-3; D may be TRBD1 (7 bases). Trimming removed 4 bases at V and 5 bases at J, with 14 bases between. The CDR3 consists of 14 residues. Germline V lookup: CDR1 SGHKS, CDR2 YYEKEE (reference sequence). The CDR3 region is CASSHRQGGDTQYF. The CDR3 DNA reads as TGTGCCAGCAGCCACCGACAGGGAGGAGATACGCAGTATTTT.

V and J are TRBV5-5 and TRBJ2-3; D call uncertain. Germline loops: CDR1 SGHKS, CDR2 YYEKEE (reference sequence). V lost 3 bases and J 6 bases, leaving 14 bases between the germline ends. This CDR3 region has 14 residues. The CDR3 DNA reads TGTGCCAGCAGCTCGACCGCGGCAGGTGATACGCAGTATTTT. Translation: CASSSTAAGDTQYF.